This T cell receptor (beta chain) was obtained from a study of T cell responses to AZD1222 COVID-19 vaccine (dated by TCRdb to about 2021). At the level of the whole study: AZD1222 recipients given second doses at about 4 weeks or at about 12 weeks were pooled, since spike-specific TCR depth and breadth were not found to differ between the two schedules. Trial participants were enrolled by age into subgroups of 18-55, 56-69 and 70-plus years, and roughly 150, 30 and 60 TCR-sequenced participants, respectively, were included in these subgroups. A total of just over 230 trial participants underwent TCR sequencing, of whom approximately 210 received two doses of AZD1222 and 26 received two doses of the MenACWY control vaccine.

The CDR3 starts with the cysteine, ends with the phenylalanine, and has 16 residues. This entry keeps only the CDR3 DNA: 48 bases, framed from base 1. Unmatched junction bases come to 5, with V trimmed by 3 bases and J by 1 base. In the germline V gene (reference sequence), CDR1 corresponds to WNHNN and CDR2 to SYGVQD. In light of the paper, this sample's time point label describes: baseline before first vaccination. The vaccinee samples were drawn from two UK trials, COV001 and COV002, one of which was a single-blind randomized controlled phase 2/3 trial testing AZD1222 (ChAdOx1 nCoV-19) in healthy adults. For TCRbeta chain sequencing, PBMC samples were collected from trial participants at day 0 and at day 28 after the second dose. The CDR3 regions of human TCRbeta chains were analyzed by immunosequencing. The authors processed their data as follows. Repertoire TCRs were checked for matches against a reference library of SARS-CoV-2-specific TCRs that had been generated using the MIRA antigen-specificity platform. Breadth was defined as the fraction of unique TCRs that were SARS-CoV-2-associated. Depth was defined as the fraction of total T cells that were SARS-CoV-2-associated. Using the MIRA data, every spike-specific TCR was mapped to the spike region that the TCR reacted to and assigned to either a CD4 or a CD8 class. Log10-transformed breadth and depth values were compared by one-way ANOVA with Sidak's multiple comparisons tests. The clones in this table, taken by TCRdb from immuneACCESS, are in-frame only. Not every clone is retained; where verified, under half of the shortfall comes from an unresolved V gene, and the cause of the rest is unknown. From that table come the V and J calls and clone size; the DNA was used to work out D and trimming. For this sample there are 150,000 to 200,000 clones; approximately 91% appear just once. The ten largest clonotypes hold roughly 0.98% of the sample.

Concerning this clone itself: Its antigen is unknown. No base qualities exist here, and no much larger clone lies one base off it.

Overall study results and their limits: Participants were mostly white British, with more females than males. The authors suggested clonal diversity may have been underestimated. CD4 TCRs associated with the vaccine covered the entire spike protein, and the dominant responses were in regions 160-218 and 743-854. After two AZD1222 doses, spike-specific TCR breadth and depth were significantly higher than at day 0 and than in MenACWY recipients. Conclusions about previously exposed vaccinees are limited, since just five or six AZD1222 recipients were seropositive for SARS-CoV-2 at baseline. Because no samples from the day 14 peak response were available, repertoires could be characterized only after the peak T cell response. Nearly half of unique spike-specific TCRs reportedly recognized epitopes outside regions mutated in the B.1.351 and B.1.1.7 variants. The 56-69-year group was small, and its depth increase did not reach significance, likely because of low power.

This TCR derives from an adult in good health. The rearranged segments are TRBV10-1 and TRBJ2-5, with 10 bases aligning to TRBD1. Source: peripheral blood, taken on day 0 of AZD1222 vaccination. The CDR3 protein is CASSDRQGAFQETQYF. The nucleotide sequence is TGCGCCAGCAGTGACCGACAGGGGGCCTTCCAAGAGACCCAGTACTTC.